Listed below are T cell receptor beta chains from one sample, sequenced in a study of shared clonotypes between healthy human individuals. The repertoire was sequenced with immunoSEQ multiplex PCR; TCRdb's copy has only in-frame clones and lacks some. Of some 2 million clones listed, about 95% were seen once; the top ten hold approximately 1.2%. The sequenced sample was naive CD8+ T cells sorted from blood. The receptors stem from a man between 18 and 29 years old in good health. Both conserved end residues are part of each CDR3. D genes are given only for firm matches. Size tells how often a clone was seen (once, few, many) or the class of an expanded clone, and some rows leave it out.

D,J,size,V,CDR3,DNA
TRBD2,TRBJ2-5,.,TRBV11-2,CASSQTSGRSLDQYF,TGTGCCAGCAGTCAGACTAGCGGGAGGAGCTTGGACCAGTACTTC
TRBD2,TRBJ2-3,.,TRBV7-2,CASSPWQAGDDTQYF,TGTGCCAGCAGCCCCTGGCAAGCGGGAGACGATACGCAGTATTTT
TRBD1,TRBJ2-3,.,TRBV10-3,CAISAETGGSDTQYF,TGTGCCATCAGTGCAGAGACAGGGGGCTCAGATACGCAGTATTTT
.,TRBJ2-7,.,TRBV10-2,CASSSHSNEQYF,TGCGCCAGCAGCTCACACTCTAACGAGCAGTACTTC
.,TRBJ2-5,.,TRBV12-5,CASGRLVEETQYF,TGTGCTAGTGGGCGCCTAGTAGAAGAGACCCAGTACTTC
TRBD1,TRBJ2-7,.,TRBV19,CASSYPGTGSYEQYF,TGTGCCAGTAGTTACCCCGGGACAGGGTCGTACGAGCAGTACTTC
.,TRBJ2-5,.,TRBV7-8,CASSFEVADSQETQYF,TGTGCCAGCAGCTTCGAGGTTGCGGACTCACAAGAGACCCAGTACTTC
.,TRBJ2-2,.,TRBV29-1,CSAQLENTGELFF,TGCAGCGCCCAACTAGAGAACACCGGGGAGCTGTTTTTT
.,TRBJ2-7,.,TRBV6-5,CASSSLRGQYF,TGTGCCAGCAGCTCCCTGAGGGGACAGTACTTC
.,TRBJ1-6,.,TRBV6-6,CASSQGPYNSPLHF,TGTGCCAGCAGCCAAGGACCATATAATTCACCCCTCCACTTT
.,TRBJ2-7,.,TRBV21-1,CASSGRTSGGLYEQYF,TGTGCCAGCAGCGGACGGACTAGCGGGGGGCTTTACGAGCAGTACTTC
.,TRBJ2-7,.,TRBV19,CASSIRLHSYEQYF,TGTGCCAGTAGTATCAGGTTGCACTCCTACGAGCAGTACTTC
TRBD1,TRBJ2-5,.,TRBV11-2,CASSPGTGEETQYF,TGTGCCAGCAGCCCGGGGACAGGGGAAGAGACCCAGTACTTC
.,TRBJ1-5,.,TRBV19,CASSTAGGAGNQPQHF,TGTGCCAGTAGTACCGCGGGGGGGGCCGGCAATCAGCCCCAGCATTTT
TRBD2,TRBJ2-1,.,TRBV6-5,CASSDWREGDNEQFF,TGTGCCAGCAGTGACTGGCGGGAGGGCGACAATGAGCAGTTCTTC
.,TRBJ2-7,.,TRBV29-1,CSVVESSYEQYF,TGCAGCGTTGTAGAGAGCTCCTACGAGCAGTACTTC
TRBD1,TRBJ1-1,.,TRBV9,CASSPGDRGKNTEAFF,TGTGCCAGCAGCCCGGGAGACAGGGGGAAGAACACTGAAGCTTTCTTT
TRBD2,TRBJ2-1,.,TRBV7-2,CASSLLPGLAEYNEQFF,TGTGCCAGCAGCTTACTTCCGGGACTAGCGGAATACAATGAGCAGTTCTTC
TRBD1,TRBJ1-2,.,TRBV27,CASSRDDRGLNYGYTF,TGTGCCAGCAGCCGGGACGACAGGGGGCTAAACTATGGCTACACCTTC
.,TRBJ2-3,.,TRBV7-9,CASSLVGSTDTQYF,TGTGCCAGCAGCTTAGTTGGGAGCACAGATACGCAGTATTTT
.,TRBJ1-1,.,TRBV7-6,CASSLGEPAEAFF,TGTGCCAGCAGCTTAGGAGAACCAGCTGAAGCTTTCTTT
TRBD2,TRBJ2-1,.,TRBV2,CASSEALAGGPGNEQFF,TGTGCCAGCAGTGAAGCGCTAGCGGGAGGGCCCGGGAATGAGCAGTTCTTC
.,TRBJ1-1,once,TRBV6-5,CASSPFHRVEAFF,TGTGCCAGCAGTCCTTTTCACAGGGTTGAAGCTTTCTTT
.,TRBJ1-2,.,TRBV16,CASSPEITGFPYTF,TGTGCCAGCAGCCCAGAAATTACAGGTTTTCCCTACACCTTC
TRBD1,TRBJ1-5,.,TRBV9,CACRGRTGNQPQHF,TGTGCCTGCCGGGGCAGGACAGGGAATCAGCCCCAGCATTTT
TRBD2,TRBJ2-5,.,TRBV10-1,CASSPSGTSPLYF,TGCGCCAGCTCCCCTAGCGGGACCTCACCTCTGTACTTC
.,TRBJ2-1,.,TRBV5-6,CASSLFRNREQFF,TGTGCCAGCAGCTTGTTTCGAAACCGGGAGCAGTTCTTC
TRBD2,TRBJ2-1,.,TRBV6-1,CASSELAGASSSYNEQFF,TGTGCCAGCAGTGAACTAGCGGGGGCCTCGAGCTCCTACAATGAGCAGTTCTTC
.,TRBJ2-3,.,TRBV6-5,CASRVNWGTDTQYF,TGTGCCAGCAGGGTTAATTGGGGTACAGATACGCAGTATTTT
.,TRBJ2-7,.,TRBV5-1,CASSRETGASYEQYF,TGCGCCAGCAGCCGCGAGACGGGGGCCTCCTACGAGCAGTACTTC
TRBD2,TRBJ2-1,.,TRBV27,CASSDSGRPSYNEQFF,TGTGCCAGCAGTGATAGCGGGAGGCCCTCCTACAATGAGCAGTTCTTC
.,TRBJ2-2,.,TRBV10-1,CASSEGQLNTGELFF,TGCGCCAGCAGTGAAGGGCAGCTTAACACCGGGGAGCTGTTTTTT
.,TRBJ2-2,once,TRBV4-1,CASSQDGRQGRFTGELFF,TGCGCCAGCAGCCAAGATGGTAGGCAGGGTAGATTCACCGGGGAGCTGTTTTTT
.,TRBJ2-7,.,TRBV25-1,CASSVGASGWSYEQYF,TGTGCCAGCAGTGTAGGTGCAAGTGGATGGTCCTACGAGCAGTACTTC
.,TRBJ1-1,.,TRBV4-1,CASSQGGGEAFF,TGCGCCAGCAGCCAAGGAGGGGGTGAAGCTTTCTTT
TRBD2,TRBJ2-2,.,TRBV9,CASSVGGGTGELFF,TGTGCCAGCAGCGTTGGCGGGGGGACCGGGGAGCTGTTTTTT
TRBD1,TRBJ2-2,.,TRBV27,CASREGQGAYTGELFF,TGTGCCAGCAGGGAAGGGCAGGGGGCCTACACCGGGGAGCTGTTTTTT
.,TRBJ2-7,.,TRBV5-1,CASSLGSSYEQYF,TGCGCCAGCAGCCTAGGGAGCTCCTACGAGCAGTACTTC
.,TRBJ2-3,.,TRBV14,CASSQEGSRIRPSDTDTQYF,TGTGCCAGCAGCCAAGAGGGCTCCAGGATTCGACCCTCAGACACAGATACGCAGTATTTT
TRBD1,TRBJ2-5,.,TRBV11-2,CASSLVLGDRAETQYF,TGTGCCAGCAGCTTAGTTTTAGGGGACAGGGCTGAGACCCAGTACTTC
.,TRBJ1-5,few,TRBV27,CASSPGYSNQPQHF,TGTGCCAGCAGTCCCGGGTATAGCAATCAGCCCCAGCATTTT
TRBD2,TRBJ2-3,.,TRBV7-2,CASSSTSGGADTQYF,TGTGCCAGCAGCTCGACTAGCGGGGGGGCAGATACGCAGTATTTT
TRBD1,TRBJ2-7,.,TRBV6-6,CASSSTGSSYEQYF,TGTGCCAGCAGTTCGACAGGGAGCTCCTACGAGCAGTACTTC
.,TRBJ2-7,.,TRBV6-1,CASRDQGYEQYF,TGTGCCAGCAGGGACCAGGGTTACGAGCAGTACTTC
TRBD2,TRBJ2-7,.,TRBV6-5,CASSGGLYEQYF,TGTGCCAGCAGTGGGGGACTATACGAGCAGTACTTC
.,TRBJ1-6,.,TRBV2,CASSPTGTSLPNSPLHF,TGTGCCAGCAGTCCTACCGGGACATCCTTACCTAATTCACCCCTCCACTTT
TRBD2,TRBJ2-3,once,TRBV11-3,CASRVAPGGWREGHDTQYF,TGTGCCAGCAGGGTGGCTCCAGGAGGCTGGCGGGAGGGCCACGATACGCAGTATTTT
.,TRBJ2-1,.,TRBV6-1,CASSDPDPTVSSYNEQFF,TGTGCCAGCAGTGATCCCGACCCAACGGTCAGCTCCTACAATGAGCAGTTCTTC